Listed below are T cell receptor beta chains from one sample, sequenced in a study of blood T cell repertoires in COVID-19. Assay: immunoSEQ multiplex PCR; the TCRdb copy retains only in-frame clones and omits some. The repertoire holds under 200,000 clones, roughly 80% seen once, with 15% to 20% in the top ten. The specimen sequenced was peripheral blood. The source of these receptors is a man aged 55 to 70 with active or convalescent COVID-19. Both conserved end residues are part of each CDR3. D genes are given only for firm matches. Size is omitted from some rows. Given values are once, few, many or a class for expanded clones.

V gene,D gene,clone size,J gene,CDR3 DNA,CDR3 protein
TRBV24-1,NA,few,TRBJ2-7,TGTGCCACCAGTGATTTGCGTTCGGGCGAGCAGTACTTC,CATSDLRSGEQYF
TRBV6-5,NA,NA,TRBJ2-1,TGTGCCAGCAACAAGGGGGGGTATGCCTACAATGAGCAGTTCTTC,CASNKGGYAYNEQFF
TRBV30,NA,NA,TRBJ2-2,TGTGCCTGGAGCCGGACGGAGGCCGGGGAGCTGTTTTTT,CAWSRTEAGELFF
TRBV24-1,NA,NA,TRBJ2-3,TGTGCCACCAGTGAATATGTCACAGATACGCAGTATTTT,CATSEYVTDTQYF
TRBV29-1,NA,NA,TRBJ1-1,TGCAGCGTTGAAGATCCCTCGTTGGAAGCTTTCTTT,CSVEDPSLEAFF
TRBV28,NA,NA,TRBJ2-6,TGTGCCAGCAGTTTTCGTGGAGGGAGCTCTGGGGCCAACGTCCTGACTTTC,CASSFRGGSSGANVLTF
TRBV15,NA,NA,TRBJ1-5,TGTGCCACCAGCAGTCATGGGCAGAGCAATCAGCCCCAGCATTTT,CATSSHGQSNQPQHF
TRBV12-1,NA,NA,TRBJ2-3,TGTGCCAGTAGAATACGCACAGATACGCAGTATTTT,CASRIRTDTQYF
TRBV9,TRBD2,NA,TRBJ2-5,TGTGCCAGCAGCGTGGACATCGGGACTAGCGGGAATGGGGAGACCCAGTACTTC,CASSVDIGTSGNGETQYF
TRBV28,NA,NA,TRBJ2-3,TGTGCCAGCATCCCAAAGTTGGGGGACAAGTACACAGATACGCAGTATTTT,CASIPKLGDKYTDTQYF
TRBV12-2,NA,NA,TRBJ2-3,TGTGCAAGTCGCTTAGCAGGACGTTGGGAGGGCCCTAGCACAGATACGCAGTATTTT,CASRLAGRWEGPSTDTQYF
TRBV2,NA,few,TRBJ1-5,TGTGCCAGCGTTGGGGCAGGGATAGGCAATCAGCCCCAGCATTTT,CASVGAGIGNQPQHF
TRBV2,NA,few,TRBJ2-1,TGTGCCAGCCGACTGTCCGAGCAGTTCTTC,CASRLSEQFF
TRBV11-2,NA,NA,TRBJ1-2,TGTGCCAGCAGCTTTAATCGGGTCGGTGGCTACACCTTC,CASSFNRVGGYTF
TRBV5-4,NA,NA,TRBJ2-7,TGTGCCAGCAGCTTGGGGAGGATGTACGAGCAGTACTTC,CASSLGRMYEQYF
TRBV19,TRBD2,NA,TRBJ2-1,TGTGCCACCTCTCCCCCAGCGGGAGGGTGGAATGAGCAGTTCTTC,CATSPPAGGWNEQFF
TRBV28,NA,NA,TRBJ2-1,TGTGCCAGCAGTCCCTGGGACTTATACAATGAGCAGTTCTTC,CASSPWDLYNEQFF
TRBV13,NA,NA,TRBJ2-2,TGTGCCAGCAGCTTAGGGGGAGGTGGGACCGGGGAGCTGTTTTTT,CASSLGGGGTGELFF
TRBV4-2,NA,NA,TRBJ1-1,TGTGCCAGCAGCCAAAGGGGAGGGGGGGTGAACACTGAAGCTTTCTTT,CASSQRGGGVNTEAFF
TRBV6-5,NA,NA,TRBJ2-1,TGTGCCAGCGGGAGAGTGGGGTGGGACTCTTATGAGCAGTTCTTC,CASGRVGWDSYEQFF
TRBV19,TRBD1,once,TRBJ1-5,TGTGCCAGTAGGCCAGGGACAGTTAGCAATCAGCCCCAGCATTTT,CASRPGTVSNQPQHF
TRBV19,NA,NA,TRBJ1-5,TGTGCCAGTACCGGGGGGGGCAGGGGACCCCAGCATTTT,CASTGGGRGPQHF
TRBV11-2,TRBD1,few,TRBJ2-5,TGTGCCAGCAGCCTCAACAGGGGGCAAGAGACCCAGTACTTC,CASSLNRGQETQYF
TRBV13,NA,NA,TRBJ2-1,TGTGCCAGCAGCTTGGGCTTTGGGGGTACAGGGCGGCGGCAGTTCTTC,CASSLGFGGTGRRQFF
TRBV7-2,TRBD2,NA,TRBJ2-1,TGTGCCAGCAGCTTAGTCGCGGGAGCTGGTAATGAGCAGTTCTTC,CASSLVAGAGNEQFF
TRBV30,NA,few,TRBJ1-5,TGTGCCTGGAGTTCCCGCGAGGGGCCCCAGCATTTT,CAWSSREGPQHF
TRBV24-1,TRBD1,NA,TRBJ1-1,TGTGCCACCAGTGATTTGCCACCCTATAAGGGGGCTTGTAACACTGAAGCTTTCTTT,CATSDLPPYKGACNTEAFF
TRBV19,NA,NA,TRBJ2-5,TGTGCCAGTAGTATACAGGGCAAACCCCAAGAGACCCAGTACTTC,CASSIQGKPQETQYF
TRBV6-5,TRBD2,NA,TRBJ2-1,TGTGCCAGCAAGGACATAGCGGGAGGGTCCAATGAGCAGTTCTTC,CASKDIAGGSNEQFF
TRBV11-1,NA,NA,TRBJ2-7,TGTGCCAGCAGCGCCGGACTCGGCAACGGCGAGCAGTACTTC,CASSAGLGNGEQYF
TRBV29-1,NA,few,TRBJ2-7,TGCAGCGTTGAAAATTTTGGGGCATTCCACGAGCAGTACTTC,CSVENFGAFHEQYF
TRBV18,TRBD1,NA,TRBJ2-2,TGTGCCAGCTCACGCGACAGGGTTTTAGGAGCCGGGGAGCTGTTTTTT,CASSRDRVLGAGELFF
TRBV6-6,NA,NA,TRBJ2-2,TGTGCCAGCACTCGAAGGGGACCAGGGACTAACACCGGGGAGCTGTTTTTT,CASTRRGPGTNTGELFF
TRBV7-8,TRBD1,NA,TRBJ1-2,TGTGCCAGCAGCCCCATCAGGGGGAACTATGGCTACACCTTC,CASSPIRGNYGYTF
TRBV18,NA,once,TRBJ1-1,TGTGCCAGCTCACCCACCCAGGGCAGGGCGAACACTGAAGCTTTCTTT,CASSPTQGRANTEAFF
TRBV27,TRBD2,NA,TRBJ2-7,TGTGCCAGCAGTTTCTCGCTAGCGGGAATATACGAGCAGTACTTC,CASSFSLAGIYEQYF
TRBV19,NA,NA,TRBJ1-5,TGTGCCAGTAGTATAGTGGGGGGGGCGGCTCAGCCCCAGCATTTT,CASSIVGGAAQPQHF
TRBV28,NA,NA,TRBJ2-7,TGTGCCAGCAGGGGGCCAGGGATCCGTCACGAGCAGTACTTC,CASRGPGIRHEQYF
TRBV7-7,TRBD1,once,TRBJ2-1,TGTGCCAGCAGCTTGGGACAGGGGCGCTACAATGAGCAGTTCTTC,CASSLGQGRYNEQFF
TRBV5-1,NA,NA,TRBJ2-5,TGCGCCAGCAGCCCTAGCCCGGGAGTGAAGACCCAGTACTTC,CASSPSPGVKTQYF
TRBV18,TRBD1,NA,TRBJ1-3,TGTGCCAGCTCACCACCGGGCGCAGGGGGCCTCAACTCTGGAAACACCATATATTTT,CASSPPGAGGLNSGNTIYF
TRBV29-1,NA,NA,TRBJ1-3,TGCAGCGTTGAGAGCTCTGGAAACACCATATATTTT,CSVESSGNTIYF
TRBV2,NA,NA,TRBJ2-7,TGTGCCAGCAATAGCGGATCCTACGAGCAGTACTTC,CASNSGSYEQYF
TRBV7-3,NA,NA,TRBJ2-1,TGTGCCAGCAGCCCGGAGGTGCTTAGCGGACCTTACAATGAGCAGTTCTTC,CASSPEVLSGPYNEQFF
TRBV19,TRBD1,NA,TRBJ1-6,TGTGCGGCAGGGGGCCGATCCTATAATTCACCCCTCCACTTT,CAAGGRSYNSPLHF